This entry concerns a single TCR beta chain. The antigen remains undetermined. This specimen belongs to a study of cytomegalovirus exposure and HLA in healthy donors. Overall study results and limits: The classifier reportedly diagnosed cytomegalovirus status with high specificity and sensitivity.

Vbeta (60) and Jbeta (13) primers were used in the PCR. Libraries were prepared by immunoSEQ multiplex PCR; TCRdb keeps only in-frame clonotypes and omits some of them. The top ten clones hold approximately 7% of a sample with approximately 170,000 clones, 77% of them seen once. This receptor was identified in a male donor in good health and CMV-seropositive. Sequencing was done on a sample of PBMCs.

CDR3 DNA: TGTGCCAGCAATTACAGGGAAGGGACTGAAGCTTTCTTT. Its protein is CASNYREGTEAFF. V gene TRBV9 combines with J gene TRBJ1-1; the D gene is possibly TRBD1 (6 bases). The V gene's germline CDR1 is SGDLS and CDR2 YYNGEE. The V gene lost 6 bases and the J gene lost 5 bases, with 14 bases spanning the gap. The CDR3 spans 13 residues.